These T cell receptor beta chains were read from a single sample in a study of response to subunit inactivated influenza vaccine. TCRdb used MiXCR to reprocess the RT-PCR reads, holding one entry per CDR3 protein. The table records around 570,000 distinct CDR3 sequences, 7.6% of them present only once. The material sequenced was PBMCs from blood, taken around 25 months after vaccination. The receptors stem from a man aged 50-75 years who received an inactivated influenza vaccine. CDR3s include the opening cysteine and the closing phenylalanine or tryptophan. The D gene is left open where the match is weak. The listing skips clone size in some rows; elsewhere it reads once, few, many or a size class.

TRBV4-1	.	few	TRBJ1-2	CASSQSGLPYVYTF	TGCGCCAGCAGCCAATCTGGACTCCCCTATGTCTACACCTTC
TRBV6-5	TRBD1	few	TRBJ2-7	CASSYPGQPSYEQYF	TGTGCCAGCAGTTACCCGGGACAGCCCTCCTACGAGCAGTACTTC
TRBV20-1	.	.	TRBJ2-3	CSARKVAGTPDTQYF	TGCAGTGCTAGAAAGGTGGCGGGGACCCCAGATACGCAGTATTTT
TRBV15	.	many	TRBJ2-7	CATSREGRGREQYF	TGTGCCACCAGCAGAGAGGGCAGGGGACGGGAGCAGTACTTC
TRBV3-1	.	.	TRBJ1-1	CASSRREITEAFF	TGTGCCAGCAGCCGCAGGGAAATCACTGAAGCTTTCTTT
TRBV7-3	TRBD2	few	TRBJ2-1	CASSGPGLAGVGEQFF	TGTGCCAGCAGCGGCCCGGGACTAGCGGGAGTTGGTGAGCAGTTCTTC
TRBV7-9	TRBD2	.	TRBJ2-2	CASSWREYGTGELFF	TGTGCCAGCAGCTGGCGGGAGTATGGCACCGGGGAGCTGTTTTTT
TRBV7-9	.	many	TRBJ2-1	CASSLANLIHEQFF	TGTGCCAGCAGCTTAGCGAATCTGATACATGAGCAGTTCTTC
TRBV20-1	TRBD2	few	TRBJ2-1	CSARKVAGGYNEQFF	TGCAGTGCTAGAAAGGTAGCGGGGGGATACAATGAGCAGTTCTTC
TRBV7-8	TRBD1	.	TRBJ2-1	CASSLATGQGSNEQFF	TGTGCCAGCAGCTTAGCCACGGGACAGGGCTCGAATGAGCAGTTCTTC
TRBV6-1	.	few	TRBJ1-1	CASSELGLDTEAFF	TGTGCCAGCAGTGAATTGGGCCTGGACACTGAAGCTTTCTTT
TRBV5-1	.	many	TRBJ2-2	CASSLTGPTGELFF	TGCGCCAGCAGCTTGACAGGGCCCACCGGGGAGCTGTTTTTT
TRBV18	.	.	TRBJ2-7	CASSPSLEAYEQYF	TGTGCCAGCTCACCATCGTTAGAGGCCTACGAGCAGTACTTC
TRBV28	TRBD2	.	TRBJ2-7	CACRGTSGRSSYEQYF	TGTGCCTGTCGTGGGACTAGCGGGCGGAGCTCCTACGAGCAGTACTTC
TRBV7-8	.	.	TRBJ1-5	CASSLAGEGQPQHF	TGTGCCAGCAGCTTAGCAGGGGAGGGTCAGCCCCAGCATTTT
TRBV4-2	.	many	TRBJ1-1	CASSQDRRVTEAFF	TGTGCCAGCAGCCAAGATCGGAGGGTCACTGAAGCTTTCTTT
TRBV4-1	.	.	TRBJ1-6	CASSQEVRNDNSPLHF	TGCGCCAGCAGCCAAGAGGTCAGGAATGACAATTCACCCCTCCACTTT
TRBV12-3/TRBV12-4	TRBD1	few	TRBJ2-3	CASRPGTASTDTQYF	TGTGCCAGCAGACCCGGGACAGCTAGCACAGATACGCAGTATTTT
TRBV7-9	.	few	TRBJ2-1	CASSLGLEATQWNEQFF	TGTGCCAGCAGCTTGGGGTTGGAGGCAACTCAGTGGAATGAGCAGTTCTTC
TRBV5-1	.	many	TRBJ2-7	CASSFKGSSYEQYF	TGCGCCAGCAGCTTTAAGGGCAGCTCCTACGAGCAGTACTTC
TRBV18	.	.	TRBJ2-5	CASSSLIQETQYF	TGTGCCAGCTCATCGCTGATACAAGAGACCCAGTACTTC
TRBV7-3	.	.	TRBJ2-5	CASSMDGQEETQYF	TGTGCCAGCAGCATGGACGGACAAGAGGAGACCCAGTACTTC
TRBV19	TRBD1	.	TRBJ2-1	CASMKQGAGDEQFF	TGTGCCAGTATGAAACAGGGGGCAGGCGATGAGCAGTTCTTC
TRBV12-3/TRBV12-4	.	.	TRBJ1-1	CASSLGVSAEAFF	TGTGCCAGCAGCCTCGGCGTGAGTGCGGAAGCTTTCTTT
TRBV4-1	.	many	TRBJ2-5	CASTNQEGLKQETQYF	TGCGCCAGCACGAATCAAGAGGGACTTAAGCAAGAGACCCAGTACTTC
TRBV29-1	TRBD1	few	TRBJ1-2	CSVTGTGLGYTF	TGCAGCGTAACCGGGACAGGACTTGGCTACACCTTC
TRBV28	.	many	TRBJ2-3	CASSRSPRGSTDTQYF	TGTGCCAGCAGCCGCAGTCCCAGGGGAAGCACAGATACGCAGTATTTT
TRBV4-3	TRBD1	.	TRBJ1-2	CASSQDTRTGYGYTF	TGCGCCAGCAGCCAAGATACCAGGACAGGCTATGGCTACACCTTC
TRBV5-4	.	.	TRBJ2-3	CASSLGQLSDTQYF	TGTGCCAGCAGCTTAGGCCAGCTATCGGATACGCAGTATTTT
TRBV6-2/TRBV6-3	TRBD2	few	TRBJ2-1	CASSYPGLVNEQFF	TGTGCCAGCAGTTACCCGGGACTAGTGAATGAGCAGTTCTTC